Given below is one T cell receptor (beta chain) in context. Its target is not known. The read terminates 3 residues ahead of where the CDR3 ends, so the germline J gene completes it. The CDR3 contains 15 residues. Germline lookup yields CDR1 KGHSH and CDR2 LQKENI. This entry comes from a study of T cells in women clearing cervical HPV infection. Whole-study findings and limits: CIN3+ cases had significantly higher TCR repertoire richness than controls, but evenness did not differ.

Data came from immunoSEQ multiplex PCR; TCRdb stores just in-frame clones and leaves some out. The specimen's table records 30,000 to 40,000 clones. This sequence originates from a woman aged 18-70 years with a cervical HPV16 infection that either progressed to CIN3+ or cleared (not recorded which). The material sequenced was blood buffy coat. The V gene is TRBV18, the J gene TRBJ2-4; 9 bases are a match to TRBD1. CDR3 amino acids: CASSPGQGFGYGQYF. Incomplete CDR3 DNA: TGTGCCAGCTCACCGGGACAGGGATTCGGCTATGGT. Full variable domain (outside the CDR3, taken from reference TRBV18 and TRBJ2-4): NAGVMQNPRHLVRRRGQEARLRCSPMKGHSHVYWYRQLPEEGLKFMVYLQKENIIDESGMPKERFSAEFPKEGPSILRIQQVVRGDSAAYFCASSPGQGFGYGQYFGAGTRLSVL.